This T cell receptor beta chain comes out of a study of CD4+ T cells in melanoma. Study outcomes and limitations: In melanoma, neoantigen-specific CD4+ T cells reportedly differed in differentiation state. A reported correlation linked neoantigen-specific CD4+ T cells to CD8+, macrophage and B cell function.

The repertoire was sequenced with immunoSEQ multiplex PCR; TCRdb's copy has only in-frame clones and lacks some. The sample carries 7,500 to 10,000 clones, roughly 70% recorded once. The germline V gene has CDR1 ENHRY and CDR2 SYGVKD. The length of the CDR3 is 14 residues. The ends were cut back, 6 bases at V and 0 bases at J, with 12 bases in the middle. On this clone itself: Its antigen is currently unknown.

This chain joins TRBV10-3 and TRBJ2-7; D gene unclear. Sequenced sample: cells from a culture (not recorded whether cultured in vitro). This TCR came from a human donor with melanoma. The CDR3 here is CAIRPELGSYEQYF. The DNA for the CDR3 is TGTGCCATCAGACCTGAACTCGGCTCCTACGAGCAGTACTTC.